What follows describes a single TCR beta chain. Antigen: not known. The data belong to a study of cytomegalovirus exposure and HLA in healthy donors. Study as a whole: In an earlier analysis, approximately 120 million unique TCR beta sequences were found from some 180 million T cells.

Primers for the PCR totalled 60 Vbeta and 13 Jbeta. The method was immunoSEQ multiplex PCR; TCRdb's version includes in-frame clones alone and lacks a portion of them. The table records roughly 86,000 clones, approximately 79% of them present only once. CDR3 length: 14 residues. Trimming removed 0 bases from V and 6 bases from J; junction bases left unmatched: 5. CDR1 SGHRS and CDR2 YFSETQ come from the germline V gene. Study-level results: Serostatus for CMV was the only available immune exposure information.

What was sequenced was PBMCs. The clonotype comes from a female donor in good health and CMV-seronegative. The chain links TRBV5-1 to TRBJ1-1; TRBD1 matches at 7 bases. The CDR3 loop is CASSLGQGRPEAFF. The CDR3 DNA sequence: TGCGCCAGCAGCTTGGGACAGGGCCGGCCTGAAGCTTTCTTT.